The next 18 T cell receptor beta chains were all read from a single sample in a study of blood T cell repertoires in COVID-19. The assay was immunoSEQ multiplex PCR, and TCRdb's table has in-frame clones only and misses some. The sample holds some 250,000 clones, 65% to 85% seen once. Sequencing was done on a sample of peripheral blood. All receptors come from a middle-aged man with active or convalescent COVID-19.

The J gene is TRBJ2-2, the V gene TRBV11-2; 12 bases line up with TRBD2. This CDR3 has 16 amino acids. Germline V lookup: CDR1 SGHAT, CDR2 FQNNGV. The V and J ends lost 4 bases and 3 bases, in that order; junction bases with no gene match: 3. The CDR3 loop is CASSSGLAGHTGELFF. In DNA, the CDR3 is TGTGCCAGCAGCTCCGGACTAGCGGGGCACACCGGGGAGCTGTTTTTT.

CDR3 in DNA: TGTGCCACCAGTGCAGACCCCGAACTATGGGTGGAAGTGGGTAAGGAGACCCAGTACTTC. Protein: CATSADPELWVEVGKETQYF. The chain employs TRBV24-1 and TRBJ2-5, with unresolved D. The germline V and J ends were trimmed by 5 bases and 5 bases, with 32 bases remaining between them. This CDR3 contains 20 residues. Per germline, CDR1 KGHDR and CDR2 SFDVKD.

The V gene is TRBV7-6, the J gene TRBJ1-5, with 7 bases matching TRBD1. The junction had 7 bases not matched to a gene; V was cut back by 1 base and J by 1 base. Germline V gene sequence: CDR1 SGHVS, CDR2 FNYEAQ. The CDR3 loop spans 17 amino acids. CDR3 nucleotides: TGTGCCAGCAGCTTAGGGTCCCACAGGGGCAGCAATCAGCCCCAGCATTTT. It codes for CASSLGSHRGSNQPQHF.

The chain is built from TRBV30 and TRBJ1-3; D might be TRBD1 (6 bases). The germline V gene encodes CDR1 GTSNPN and CDR2 SVGIG (reference sequence). The CDR3 is made up of 15 amino acids. V gave up 2 bases and J gave up 2 bases, with 13 bases separating them. The CDR3 loop reads CAWSPGTQTGNTIYF. CDR3 DNA: TGTGCCTGGAGTCCCGGGACACAAACTGGAAACACCATATATTTT.

V and J are TRBV30 and TRBJ2-2, with TRBD1 as a possible D gene (6 bases). Germline-derived CDR1 and CDR2 are GTSNPN and SVGIG (reference sequence). Trimming removed 3 bases at V and 7 bases at J, with 12 bases between. The CDR3 contains 13 residues. CDR3 in DNA: TGTGCCTGGAGCTGGGACACAAACGGGGAGCTGTTTTTT. Translation: CAWSWDTNGELFF.

The V call is TRBV24-1, the J call TRBJ2-1, with D maybe TRBD1 (5 bases). CDR1 and CDR2 from the germline V gene are KGHDR and SFDVKD. Trimming removed 6 bases at V and 4 bases at J, with 9 bases between. The CDR3 sequence is 13 residues long. The CDR3 sequence is CATSLTAYNEQFF. The CDR3 DNA reads TGTGCCACCAGTTTGACAGCTTACAATGAGCAGTTCTTC.

This clone was recorded a few times. This rearrangement joins TRBV4-3 to TRBJ2-1, with 12 bases fitting TRBD2. In germline, CDR1 is LGHNA, CDR2 YSLEER. This CDR3 region has 15 residues. V lost 1 base, J lost 12 bases, and 7 bases stayed unmatched. In DNA form, the CDR3 reads TGCGCCAGCAGCCAAGGACTAGCGGGGGCCCCCTGGCAGTTCTTC. It encodes CASSQGLAGAPWQFF.

The chain combines TRBV2 with TRBJ2-1, with 10 bases that match TRBD2. V was clipped by 4 bases and J by 8 bases; unmatched bases: 11. This CDR3 has 16 residues. Germline V gene data show CDR1 as SNHLY and CDR2 as FYNNEI. This chain's CDR3 is CASSVSGGAYFYEQFF. Here the CDR3 DNA reads TGTGCCAGCAGTGTAAGCGGGGGGGCGTATTTCTATGAGCAGTTCTTC.

The chain carries TRBV6-5 and TRBJ2-7, with 9 bases that match TRBD1. This CDR3 is built from 14 residues. Germline trimming cut 6 bases from V and 4 bases from J; bases unmatched to any gene: 7. In germline, CDR1 is MNHEY, CDR2 SVGAGI. The CDR3 is CASSDRGRLYEQYF. The CDR3 DNA reads TGTGCCAGCAGCGACAGGGGGAGGTTGTACGAGCAGTACTTC.

In its sample, this clone was seen many times. This chain uses TRBV6-5 with TRBJ1-1, with D perhaps TRBD1 (6 bases). Between the trimmed V and J ends, which lost 6 bases and 5 bases, there was a span of 19 bases. In germline, CDR1 is MNHEY, CDR2 SVGAGI. The CDR3 loop spans 15 amino acids. CDR3 nucleotide sequence: TGTGCCAGCAGCCTTCTGAAAGGGGGACGTACTGAAGCTTTCTTT. Protein: CASSLLKGGRTEAFF.

The chain carries TRBV7-2 and TRBJ2-3; 8 nucleotides match TRBD2. The germline gives CDR1 SGHTA, CDR2 FQGNSA. V trimming: 1 base; J trimming: 6 bases; junction bases outside the gene matches: 3. There are 14 residues in the CDR3. The chain's CDR3 is CASSLGLASDTQYF. In DNA form, the CDR3 reads TGTGCCAGCAGCTTAGGACTAGCGTCCGATACGCAGTATTTT.

J is TRBJ1-6 and V is TRBV18; D call uncertain. Germline V gene sequence: CDR1 KGHSH, CDR2 LQKENI. This CDR3 comprises 13 residues. The CDR3 is CATRSSYNSPLHF. Here the CDR3 DNA reads TGTGCAACGCGGAGCTCCTATAATTCACCCCTCCACTTT.

The J gene is TRBJ2-5, the V gene TRBV5-6, with TRBD2 matching over 15 bases. The CDR3 extends over 17 amino acids. CDR1 and CDR2 (germline): SGHDT, YYEEEE. Trimming took 1 base from V and 3 from J; bases not matched to a gene: 4. The CDR3 coding sequence is TGTGCCAGCAGCTTGTGGACTAGCGGGGGGGGCGAAGAGACCCAGTACTTC. Its translation is CASSLWTSGGGEETQYF.

J is TRBJ2-5 and V is TRBV5-4; maybe TRBD2 (6 bases). This CDR3 spans 14 amino acids. The germline gives CDR1 SGHNT, CDR2 YYREEE (reference sequence). Trimming cost V 0 bases and J 5 bases, with 11 bases left between them. This CDR3 is CASSLGGGVETQYF. The CDR3 region has the DNA TGTGCCAGCAGCTTGGGAGGAGGGGTGGAGACCCAGTACTTC. The full variable domain, its missing parts supplied by reference TRBV5-4 and TRBJ2-5, is ETGVTQSPTHLIKTRGQQVTLRCSSQSGHNTVSWYQQALGQGPQFIFQYYREEENGRGNFPPRFSGLQFPNYSSELNVNALELDDSALYLCASSLGGGVETQYFGPGTRLLVL.

The chain has TRBV10-3 and TRBJ1-2; D might be TRBD1 (6 bases). The CDR3 spans 10 residues. V gave up 2 bases and J gave up 12 bases, with 7 bases separating them. Germline-derived CDR1 and CDR2 are ENHRY and SYGVKD. The DNA for the CDR3 is TGTGCCATCAGTGAGGCAGGGGACACCTTC. Its protein is CAISEAGDTF.

The genes are TRBV2 and TRBJ2-7; perhaps TRBD2 as D (6 bases). V lost 6 bases and J lost 5, with 20 bases in between. Germline values: CDR1 SNHLY, CDR2 FYNNEI. The CDR3 extends over 15 amino acids. This CDR3 reads CASRPNQGGADEQYF. The CDR3 bases are TGTGCCAGCAGGCCTAACCAGGGAGGAGCTGACGAGCAGTACTTC.

This sequence joins TRBV6-5 and TRBJ1-3; no clear D gene. The V end lost 6 bases, the J end lost 8 bases, and 14 bases lay between the germline ends. Germline V gives CDR1 MNHEY, CDR2 SVGAGI. The CDR3 is 13 residues long. The CDR3: CASRDLVVDTIYF. The CDR3 DNA sequence: TGTGCCAGCAGGGACTTGGTGGTGGACACCATATATTTT.

The V gene is TRBV6-6, the J gene TRBJ1-4; D unclear. Per the germline V gene, CDR1 is MNHNY and CDR2 is SVGAGI (reference sequence). The ends were cut back, 2 bases at V and 0 bases at J, with 4 bases in the middle. The CDR3 extends over 14 amino acids. As DNA, the CDR3 is TGTGCCAGCAGTTACGGAGCAACTAATGAAAAACTGTTTTTT. Translated: CASSYGATNEKLFF.